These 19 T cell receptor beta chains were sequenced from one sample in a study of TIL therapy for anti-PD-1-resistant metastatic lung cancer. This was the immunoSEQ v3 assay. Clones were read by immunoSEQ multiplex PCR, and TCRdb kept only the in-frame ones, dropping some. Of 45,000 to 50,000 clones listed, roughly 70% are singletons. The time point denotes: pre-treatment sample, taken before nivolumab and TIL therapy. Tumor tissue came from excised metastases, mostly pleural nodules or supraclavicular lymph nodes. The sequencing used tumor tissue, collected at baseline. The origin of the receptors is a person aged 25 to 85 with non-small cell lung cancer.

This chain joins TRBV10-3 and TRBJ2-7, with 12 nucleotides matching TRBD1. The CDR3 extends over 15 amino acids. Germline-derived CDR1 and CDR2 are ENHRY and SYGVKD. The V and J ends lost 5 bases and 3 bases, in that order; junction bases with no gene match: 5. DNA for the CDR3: TGTGCCATCAGTCAGGGACAGGGGGCGAACTACGAGCAGTACTTC. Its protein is CAISQGQGANYEQYF.

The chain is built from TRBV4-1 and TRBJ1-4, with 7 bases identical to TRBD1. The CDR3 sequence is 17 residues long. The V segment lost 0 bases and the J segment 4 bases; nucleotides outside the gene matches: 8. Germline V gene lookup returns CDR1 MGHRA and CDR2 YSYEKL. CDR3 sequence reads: CASSQDRQGRNNEKLFF. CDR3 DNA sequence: TGCGCCAGCAGCCAAGATCGACAGGGAAGGAATAATGAAAAACTGTTTTTT.

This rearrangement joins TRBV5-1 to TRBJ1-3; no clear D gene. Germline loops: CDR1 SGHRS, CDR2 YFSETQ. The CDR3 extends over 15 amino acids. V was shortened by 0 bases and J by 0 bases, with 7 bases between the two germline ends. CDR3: CASSLEGRSGNTIYF. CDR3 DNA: TGCGCCAGCAGCTTGGAGGGCCGCTCTGGAAACACCATATATTTT.

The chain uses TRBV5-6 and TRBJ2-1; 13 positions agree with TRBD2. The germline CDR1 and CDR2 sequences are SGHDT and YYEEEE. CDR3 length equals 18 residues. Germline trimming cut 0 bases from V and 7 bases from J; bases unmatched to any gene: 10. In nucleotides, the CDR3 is TGTGCCAGCAGCTTGGGGACTAGCGGGAGAAGGATTGGTAATGAGCAGTTCTTC. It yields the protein CASSLGTSGRRIGNEQFF.

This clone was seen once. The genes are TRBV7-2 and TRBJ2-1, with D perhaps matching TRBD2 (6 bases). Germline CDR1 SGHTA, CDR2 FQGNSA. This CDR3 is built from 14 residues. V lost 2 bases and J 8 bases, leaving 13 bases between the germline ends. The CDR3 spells CASSLQRGRDEQFF. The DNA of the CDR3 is TGTGCCAGCAGCTTACAACGGGGGAGAGATGAGCAGTTCTTC.

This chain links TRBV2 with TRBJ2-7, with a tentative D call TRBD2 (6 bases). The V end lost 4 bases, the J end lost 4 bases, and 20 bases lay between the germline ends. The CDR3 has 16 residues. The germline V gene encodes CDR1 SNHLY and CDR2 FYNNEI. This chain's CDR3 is CASSVSIAEAGYEQYF. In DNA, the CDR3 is TGTGCCAGCAGTGTTTCCATAGCGGAAGCAGGATACGAGCAGTACTTC.

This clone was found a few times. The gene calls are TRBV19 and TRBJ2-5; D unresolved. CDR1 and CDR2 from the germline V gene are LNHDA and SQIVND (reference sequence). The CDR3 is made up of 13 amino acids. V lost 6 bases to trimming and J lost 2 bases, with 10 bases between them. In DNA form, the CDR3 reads TGTGCCAGTAGCCGACTCGGTCAAGAGACCCAGTACTTC. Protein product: CASSRLGQETQYF.

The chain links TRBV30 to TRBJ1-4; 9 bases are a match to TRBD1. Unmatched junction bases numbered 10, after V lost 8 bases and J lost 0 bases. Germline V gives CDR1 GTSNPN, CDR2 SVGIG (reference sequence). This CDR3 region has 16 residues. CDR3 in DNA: TGTGCCGAAGAACCGGGACAGGGAACAACTAATGAAAAACTGTTTTTT. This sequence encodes CAEEPGQGTTNEKLFF. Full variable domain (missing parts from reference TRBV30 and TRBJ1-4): SQTIHQWPATLVQPVGSPLSLECTVEGTSNPNLYWYRQAAGRGLQLLFYSVGIGQISSEVPQNLSASRPQDRQFILSSKKLLLSDSGFYLCAEEPGQGTTNEKLFFGSGTQLSVL.

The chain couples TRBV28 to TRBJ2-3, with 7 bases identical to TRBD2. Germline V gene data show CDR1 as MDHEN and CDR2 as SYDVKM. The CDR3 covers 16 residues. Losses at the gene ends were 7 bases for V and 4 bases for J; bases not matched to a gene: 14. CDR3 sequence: CASTPSGSAGADTQYF. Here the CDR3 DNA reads TGTGCCAGCACCCCATCGGGTTCTGCGGGGGCAGATACGCAGTATTTT.

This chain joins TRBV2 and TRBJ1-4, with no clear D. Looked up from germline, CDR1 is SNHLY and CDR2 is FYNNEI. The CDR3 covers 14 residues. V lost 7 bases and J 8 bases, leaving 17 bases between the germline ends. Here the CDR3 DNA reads TGTGCCAGCACGCGACATACGGCGGAGGAAAAACTGTTTTTT. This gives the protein CASTRHTAEEKLFF. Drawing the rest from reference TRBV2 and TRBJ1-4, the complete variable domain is EPEVTQTPSHQVTQMGQEVILRCVPISNHLYFYWYRQILGQKVEFLVSFYNNEISEKSEIFDDQFSVERPDGSNFTLKIRSTKLEDSAMYFCASTRHTAEEKLFFGSGTQLSVL.

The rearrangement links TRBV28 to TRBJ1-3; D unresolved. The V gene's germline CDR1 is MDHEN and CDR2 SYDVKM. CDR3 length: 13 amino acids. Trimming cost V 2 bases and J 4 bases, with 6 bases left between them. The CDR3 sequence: CASSLPPGNTIYF. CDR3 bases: TGTGCCAGCAGTTTACCCCCCGGAAACACCATATATTTT.

Here the CDR3 DNA reads TGTGCCAGCACGACAGGGTGGGACACCGGGGAGCTGTTTTTT. It is translated as CASTTGWDTGELFF. This chain links TRBV6-5 with TRBJ2-2, with 7 bases fitting TRBD1. This CDR3 contains 14 residues. Germline CDR1 and CDR2: MNHEY and SVGAGI. The ends lost 7 bases at V and 3 bases at J; junction bases unmatched: 5.

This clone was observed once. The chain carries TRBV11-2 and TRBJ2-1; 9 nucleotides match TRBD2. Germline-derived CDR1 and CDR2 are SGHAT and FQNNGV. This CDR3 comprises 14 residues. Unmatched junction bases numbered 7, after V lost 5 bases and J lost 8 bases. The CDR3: CASSIGTSWDEQFF. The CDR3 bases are TGTGCCAGCAGCATCGGGACTAGCTGGGATGAGCAGTTCTTC.

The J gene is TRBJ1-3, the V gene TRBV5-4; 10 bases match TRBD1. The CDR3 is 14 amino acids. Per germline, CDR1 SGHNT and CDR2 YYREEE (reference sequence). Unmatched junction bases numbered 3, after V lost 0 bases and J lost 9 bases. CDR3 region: CASSLAGQGSTIYF. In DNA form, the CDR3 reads TGTGCCAGCAGCTTGGCGGGACAGGGGTCCACCATATATTTT.

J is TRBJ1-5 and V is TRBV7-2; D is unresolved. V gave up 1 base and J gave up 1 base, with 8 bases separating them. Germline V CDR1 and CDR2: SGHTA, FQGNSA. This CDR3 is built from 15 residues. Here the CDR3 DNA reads TGTGCCAGCAGCTTAGAGGGTAGCAGCAATCAGCCCCAGCATTTT. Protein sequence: CASSLEGSSNQPQHF.

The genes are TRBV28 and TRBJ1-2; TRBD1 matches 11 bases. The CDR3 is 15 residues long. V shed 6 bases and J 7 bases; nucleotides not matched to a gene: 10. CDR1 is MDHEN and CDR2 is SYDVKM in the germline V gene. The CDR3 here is CASSPWGQGEAGYTF. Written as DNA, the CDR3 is TGTGCCAGCAGCCCTTGGGGACAGGGGGAGGCTGGCTACACCTTC.

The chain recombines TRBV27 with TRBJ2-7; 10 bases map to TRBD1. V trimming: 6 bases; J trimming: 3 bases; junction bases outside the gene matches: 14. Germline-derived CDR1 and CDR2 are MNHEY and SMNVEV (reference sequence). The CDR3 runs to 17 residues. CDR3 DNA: TGTGCCAGCAGCCCCGATCAGTGGGACAGGGGCCGCTACGAGCAGTACTTC. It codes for CASSPDQWDRGRYEQYF.

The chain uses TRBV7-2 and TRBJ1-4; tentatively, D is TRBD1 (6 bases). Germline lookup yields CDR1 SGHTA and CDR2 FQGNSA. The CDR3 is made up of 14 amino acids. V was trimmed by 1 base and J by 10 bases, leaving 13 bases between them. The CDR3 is CASSLDNRAGKLFF. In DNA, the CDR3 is TGTGCCAGCAGCTTAGATAACAGGGCTGGAAAACTGTTTTTT.

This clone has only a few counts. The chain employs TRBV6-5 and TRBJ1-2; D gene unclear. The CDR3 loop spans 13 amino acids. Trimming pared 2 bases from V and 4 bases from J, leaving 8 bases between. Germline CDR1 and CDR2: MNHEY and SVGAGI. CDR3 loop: CASSYGPGYGYTF. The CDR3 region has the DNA TGTGCCAGCAGTTACGGGCCAGGCTATGGCTACACCTTC.